These T cell receptor beta chains were read from a single sample in a study of shared clonotypes between healthy human individuals. TCRdb's copy holds only in-frame clones and misses some; the assay was immunoSEQ multiplex PCR. The profile shows hundreds of thousands of clones, 97% of them singletons. The sample consisted of naive CD4+ T cells sorted from blood. These receptors all come from a woman under 40 in good health. Both conserved end residues are part of each CDR3. Fields, in order: J gene, D gene, V gene, CDR3 protein. D genes are given only for firm matches.

>TRBJ2-4|.|TRBV21-1
CASSGNVQQRKNIQYF
>TRBJ2-7|.|TRBV19
CASSSPRTPSYEQYF
>TRBJ1-5|TRBD1|TRBV7-8
CASSVYRGLFQPQHF
>TRBJ2-5|.|TRBV6-1
CASSELGPVQETQYF
>TRBJ2-1|.|TRBV11-2
CASSFRGYNEQFF
>TRBJ1-1|.|TRBV5-1
CASSLASAGDTQSFF
>TRBJ2-7|.|TRBV7-9
CASTFFGGEQYF
>TRBJ1-4|TRBD1|TRBV5-1
CASSTRQGPHEKLFF
>TRBJ1-2|.|TRBV4-2
CASSHLGPGLIYGYTF
>TRBJ1-1|.|TRBV18
CASSSTGKDTEAFF
>TRBJ2-5|.|TRBV5-1
CASSFTGTSETQYF
>TRBJ2-7|.|TRBV19
CASMPRAGTYEQYF
>TRBJ2-7|.|TRBV6-6
CASSYSIDGYEQYF
>TRBJ2-7|TRBD1|TRBV7-2
CASSRRDRLYEQYF
>TRBJ2-1|.|TRBV6-1
CASSVVAGGGSYNEQFF
>TRBJ2-1|.|TRBV28
CASTSGGANYNEQFF
>TRBJ2-3|.|TRBV23-1
CASSHPTAGGDPTDTQYF
>TRBJ2-7|.|TRBV6-1
CASRDRQVGYEQYF
>TRBJ1-3|.|TRBV28
CASITQGASGNTIYF
>TRBJ1-1|.|TRBV30
CAWSGQGAGEAFF
>TRBJ2-7|TRBD2|TRBV5-1
CASSLGLAGVWIHEQYF
>TRBJ2-4|.|TRBV6-1
CASSEFLNRVAKNIQYF
>TRBJ2-2|.|TRBV2
CATGTTGELFF
>TRBJ2-2|TRBD2|TRBV5-1
CASSLVAGDAGELFF
>TRBJ2-1|TRBD2|TRBV9
CASSVGVGGLAGANEQFF
>TRBJ2-1|TRBD1|TRBV28
CASSQGTALYNEQFF
>TRBJ2-3|TRBD2|TRBV5-1
CASSRILAGGYTDTQYF
>TRBJ1-6|.|TRBV7-9
CASSFSVRNNSPLHF
>TRBJ2-6|.|TRBV4-1
CASSQVGANVLTF
>TRBJ1-1|.|TRBV10-3
CAISESFGLTEAFF
>TRBJ2-7|TRBD1|TRBV5-1
CASSLSGTGVYEQYF
>TRBJ2-3|TRBD1|TRBV4-2
CASSQGRGQVTDTQYF
>TRBJ2-4|TRBD1|TRBV4-2
CASSQDGTVAKNIQYF
>TRBJ2-7|.|TRBV6-5
CASSYVRVSSYEQYF
>TRBJ1-2|.|TRBV28
CASNLGGPDYGYTF
>TRBJ2-7|TRBD2|TRBV7-2
CASSLAPPSGIGEQYF
>TRBJ2-7|.|TRBV19
CASSIGDESYEQYF
>TRBJ2-4|TRBD1|TRBV7-9
CASSAGQGAENIQYF
>TRBJ2-7|TRBD2|TRBV6-5
CASGAGGYEQYF
>TRBJ2-1|.|TRBV5-6
CASSRRGAGYNEQFF
>TRBJ1-1|TRBD1|TRBV19
CASSRIQGVNTEAFF
>TRBJ1-5|TRBD1|TRBV6-1
CASSAGTGLYQPQHF
>TRBJ1-4|.|TRBV5-1
CASSFSPNEKLFF
>TRBJ2-4|TRBD1|TRBV6-5
CASSTGTGGNIQYF
>TRBJ2-1|TRBD1|TRBV7-6
CASRRGTGGNEQFF
>TRBJ2-7|.|TRBV4-1
CASRRGHDDTYEQYF
>TRBJ2-1|TRBD2|TRBV9
CASSVESSGRGEQFF
>TRBJ2-7|.|TRBV28
CASSLSGADRGYEQYF
>TRBJ1-4|TRBD1|TRBV5-1
CASSLGQGSKANEKLFF
>TRBJ2-7|TRBD1|TRBV18
CASSPLGQGTVYEQYF
>TRBJ2-3|.|TRBV5-4
CASSSSWAVDTQYF
>TRBJ2-7|.|TRBV7-2
CASSEGIIFYEQYF
>TRBJ2-7|.|TRBV6-1
CASIDVGDGYEQYF